The 18 T cell receptor beta chains listed next were all sequenced from one sample in a study of T cell responses to AZD1222 COVID-19 vaccine. The method was immunoSEQ multiplex PCR; TCRdb's version includes in-frame clones alone and lacks a portion of them. The sample has over 100,000 clones, over 75% seen once. The sequencing used peripheral blood, collected on day 0 of AZD1222 vaccination. These receptors all stem from an adult in good health.

The chain employs TRBV19 and TRBJ2-1; weak D call: TRBD2 (7 bases). V was clipped by 6 bases and J by 8 bases, with 20 bases between them. Germline V lookup: CDR1 LNHDA, CDR2 SQIVND (reference sequence). CDR3 length equals 15 residues. The CDR3, as DNA: TGTGCCAGTAGAAGCGAGGGGGGGGCGACCCATGAGCAGTTCTTC. It specifies CASRSEGGATHEQFF.

J is TRBJ1-6 and V is TRBV19, with 10 positions matching TRBD1. The ends lost 6 bases at V and 7 bases at J; junction bases unmatched: 3. The CDR3 has 14 amino acids. Germline CDR1 reads LNHDA; CDR2 reads SQIVND (reference sequence). CDR3 loop: CASRTGGGNSPLHF. The CDR3 DNA reads TGTGCCAGTAGGACAGGGGGCGGGAATTCACCCCTCCACTTT.

This chain joins TRBV27 and TRBJ2-7, with 8 bases fitting TRBD2. V dropped 5 bases and J dropped 4; count of bases not matched to a gene: 13. The CDR3 covers 16 residues. Per germline, CDR1 MNHEY and CDR2 SMNVEV (reference sequence). As DNA, the CDR3 is TGTGCCAGCAGTACGAGAACTAGCGGATCATCTTACGAGCAGTACTTC. This encodes CASSTRTSGSSYEQYF.

This sequence joins TRBV7-9 and TRBJ2-3; 8 bases align to TRBD1. The length of the CDR3 is 15 residues. Germline V gene data show CDR1 as SEHNR and CDR2 as FQNEAQ (reference sequence). Trimming at V came to 3 bases and at J to 2 bases, leaving 4 bases not matched to a gene. CDR3 loop: CASSFATGVTDTQYF. DNA for the CDR3: TGTGCCAGCAGCTTCGCGACAGGGGTCACAGATACGCAGTATTTT.

The chain couples TRBV11-2 to TRBJ1-3; possibly TRBD1 for D (6 bases). The CDR3 consists of 16 residues. Germline lookup yields CDR1 SGHAT and CDR2 FQNNGV. V dropped 4 bases and J dropped 0 bases, with 13 bases sitting between them. CDR3 bases: TGTGCCAGCAGCTCCACCACAGGGTACTCTGGAAACACCATATATTTT. Amino acid sequence: CASSSTTGYSGNTIYF.

The rearrangement links TRBV19 to TRBJ2-3; the match to TRBD2 covers 9 bases. The length of the CDR3 is 14 residues. Germline V gives CDR1 LNHDA, CDR2 SQIVND (reference sequence). J lost 1 base, V lost 7 bases, and 3 bases had no gene match. The CDR3: CASKQRGGTDTQYF. Here the CDR3 DNA reads TGTGCCAGTAAACAGCGGGGGGGCACAGATACGCAGTATTTT.

The chain carries TRBV11-3 and TRBJ2-2; 8 bases are a match to TRBD2. The V gene end was trimmed by 5 bases and the J gene end by 4 bases; junction bases not matched to a gene: 3. The CDR3 has 14 residues. Germline V gives CDR1 SGHNT, CDR2 YENEEA. CDR3 protein: CASSNGGGTGELFF. The DNA for the CDR3 is TGTGCCAGCAGCAACGGGGGGGGCACCGGGGAGCTGTTTTTT.

The chain is built from TRBV6-5 and TRBJ2-1; 10 bases align to TRBD2. This CDR3 spans 15 amino acids. Losses at the gene ends were 8 bases for V and 9 bases for J; bases not matched to a gene: 13. Germline CDR1 and CDR2: MNHEY and SVGAGI. The CDR3 spells CASSFPSGRFSEQFF. The CDR3 coding sequence is TGTGCCAGCTCCTTCCCTAGCGGGAGATTCAGTGAGCAGTTCTTC.

The V call is TRBV27, the J call TRBJ2-5; 7 bases are shared with TRBD1. V lost 4 bases to trimming and J lost 4 bases; unmatched junction nucleotides: 15. The CDR3 consists of 17 residues. CDR1 and CDR2 (germline): MNHEY, SMNVEV (reference sequence). The CDR3 DNA follows: TGTGCCAGCAGTTCGTTCCCTCGACAGGGTAAAAGAGAGACCCAGTACTTC. It yields the protein CASSSFPRQGKRETQYF.

CDR3 sequence (DNA): TGTGCCAGCAGTACCGGGACAGGGAAGGAGACCCAGTACTTC. Translating gives CASSTGTGKETQYF. The chain is built from TRBV3-1 (or the pseudogene TRBV3-2) and TRBJ2-5; 9 nucleotides align to TRBD1. After removal of 6 bases from V and 5 bases from J, the junction contained 7 bases not matched to a gene. This CDR3 has 14 residues. Germline V gene data show CDR1 as LGHDT and CDR2 as YNNKEL (reference sequence).

This clone is a singleton in its sample. DNA of the CDR3: TGTGCCAGCAGCTTTGACAGGGCGAACACCGGGGAGCTGTTTTTT. This sequence encodes CASSFDRANTGELFF. This chain connects TRBV5-4 to TRBJ2-2; 7 bases are shared with TRBD1. CDR1 and CDR2 (germline): SGHNT, YYREEE (reference sequence). The CDR3 has 15 residues. Unmatched junction bases numbered 1, after V lost 2 bases and J lost 0 bases.

The chain is built from TRBV5-6 and TRBJ2-7; D could derive from TRBD1 or TRBD2 (5 bases each). In germline, CDR1 is SGHDT, CDR2 YYEEEE. V lost 0 bases, J lost 3 bases, and 13 bases lay in between. The CDR3 contains 15 residues. CDR3 sequence reads: CASSLDGTGFYEQYF. The CDR3 DNA reads as TGTGCCAGCAGCTTGGACGGGACGGGGTTCTACGAGCAGTACTTC. The complete variable domain, with remaining parts taken from reference TRBV5-6 and TRBJ2-7, reads DAGVTQSPTHLIKTRGQQVTLRCSPKSGHDTVSWYQQALGQGPQFIFQYYEEEERQRGNFPDRFSGHQFPNYSSELNVNALLLGDSALYLCASSLDGTGFYEQYFGPGTRLTVT.

The J gene is TRBJ1-5, the V gene TRBV28; 11 bases agree with TRBD1. CDR1 and CDR2 (germline): MDHEN, SYDVKM. The CDR3 is 15 residues long. Germline trimming cut 5 bases from V and 3 bases from J; bases unmatched to any gene: 3. CDR3 nucleotides: TGTGCCAGCAGTAGGGACAGGGGGAACAATCAGCCCCAGCATTTT. Its translation is CASSRDRGNNQPQHF.

The table lists this clone with a few counts. The chain recombines TRBV25-1 with TRBJ2-7, with 13 bases matching TRBD2. CDR3 size: 17 residues. Germline CDR1 is MGHDK and CDR2 is SYGVNS. V shed 2 bases, J shed 4 bases, and the junction held 8 bases outside the gene matches. This CDR3 is CASSEEGTSGDEYEQYF. In DNA form, the CDR3 reads TGTGCCAGCAGTGAAGAAGGGACTAGCGGGGACGAATACGAGCAGTACTTC.

The rearrangement uses TRBV9 and TRBJ2-1; a possible D gene is TRBD1 (5 bases). V was clipped by 3 bases and J by 2 bases, with 12 bases between them. The CDR3 length is 15 residues. In germline, CDR1 is SGDLS, CDR2 YYNGEE. The CDR3 bases are TGTGCCAGCAGCGAGGGGATTTTCCCCTACAATGAGCAGTTCTTC. This codes for CASSEGIFPYNEQFF.

The gene calls are TRBV7-2 and TRBJ1-5; D call uncertain. Per germline, CDR1 SGHTA and CDR2 FQGNSA. V lost 1 base to trimming and J lost 7 bases, with 11 bases between them. This CDR3 region has 14 residues. The CDR3 bases are TGTGCCAGCAGCTTAGGAGTCGGGAGACAGCCCCAGCATTTT. It codes for CASSLGVGRQPQHF. Full variable domain (outside the CDR3, taken from reference TRBV7-2 and TRBJ1-5): GAGVSQSPSNKVTEKGKDVELRCDPISGHTALYWYRQSLGQGLEFLIYFQGNSAPDKSGLPSDRFSAERTGGSVSTLTIQRTQQEDSAVYLCASSLGVGRQPQHFGDGTRLSIL.

The gene calls are TRBV4-1 and TRBJ1-2; 9 bases are a match to TRBD1. The CDR3 loop spans 14 amino acids. Trimming at V came to 4 bases and at J to 8 bases, leaving 8 bases not matched to a gene. The germline gives CDR1 MGHRA, CDR2 YSYEKL. As DNA, the CDR3 is TGCGCCAGCAGCCCCGGGACAGGGAATAGGGGCTACACCTTC. Translating gives CASSPGTGNRGYTF.

The CDR3 sequence is CASREGPNQPQHF. For the CDR3, the DNA is TGTGCCAGCCGGGAGGGACCAAATCAGCCCCAGCATTTT. The chain links TRBV2 to TRBJ1-5, with a possible D match to TRBD1 (5 bases). The germline CDR1 and CDR2 sequences are SNHLY and FYNNEI. The CDR3 runs 13 residues. V lost 8 bases, J lost 4 bases, and 12 bases lay in between.